The T cell receptor (beta chain) described here comes from a study of blood T cell repertoires in COVID-19. Across the study: COVID-19 samples collected from the United States, Italy and Spain covered acute and convalescent phases.

Recruitment covered some 25 US areas and drew participants whose ages spanned about 18 to 89 years. Allocation to cohorts depended on clinical history reported by the participants. Germline V gene lookup returns CDR1 KGHSH and CDR2 LQKENI. This CDR3 has 16 residues. Trimming cost V 0 bases and J 6 bases; bases outside gene matches: 10. Per the original methods: From reference gene primer amplification, estimates of nucleated cell counts were derived. Data came from immunoSEQ multiplex PCR; TCRdb stores just in-frame clones and leaves some out. For V, J and clone size, that table is used; D and trimming come from the DNA. The table records some 320,000 clones, roughly nine tenths of them present only once.

The source of this sequence is a man in his sixties who had recovered from COVID-19. The sequenced material came from PBMCs or T cells enriched from blood (not recorded which). The V call is TRBV18, the J call TRBJ2-7; 8 nucleotides match TRBD1. CDR3 protein: CASSPPGTGGSGEQYF. The CDR3 DNA sequence: TGTGCCAGCTCACCACCCGGTACAGGGGGGAGCGGCGAGCAGTACTTC.